These 21 T cell receptor beta chains came from one sample sequenced in a study of post-analysis software for immune sequencing data. Overall study results and limits: Patients showed TRBV5-6, TRBV5-1 and TRBV20-1 among roughly 5 TRBV segments more frequent than in controls.

The TCR beta cDNA libraries contained unique molecular identifiers. TCRdb passed the PCR reads through MiXCR, listing each CDR3 protein once. Altogether about 210,000 distinct CDR3 sequences are present, roughly 28% being singletons, with the ten largest covering about 3.7%. These receptors are not linked to any known antigen. Specimen: blood. The receptors here all came from a girl aged 2-17 years with multiple sclerosis.

This chain uses TRBV4-2 with TRBJ2-3; TRBD2 matches at 12 bases. There are 17 residues in the CDR3. Germline V gene lookup returns CDR1 LGHNA and CDR2 YNFKEQ. V was pared by 4 bases and J by 6 bases, with 11 bases of the junction left unmatched. The DNA for the CDR3 is TGTGCCAGCAGCCGAGATAACCTAGCGGGGGGGCACGATACGCAGTATTTT. Its protein product is CASSRDNLAGGHDTQYF.

The gene calls are TRBV5-1 and TRBJ1-1; unclear D gene. Germline CDR1 SGHRS, CDR2 YFSETQ. This CDR3 contains 12 residues. Trimming removed 5 bases at V and 2 bases at J, with 7 bases between. The CDR3 DNA sequence: TGCGCCAGCAGGTCTCCCAACACTGAAGCTTTCTTT. This encodes CASRSPNTEAFF.

There are many counts of this clonotype. At one boundary the junction diverges from the germline segment, which might be a read error. This sequence joins TRBV28 and TRBJ2-3; 12 bases align to TRBD2. In germline, CDR1 is MDHEN, CDR2 SYDVKM. CDR3 length equals 14 residues. CDR3 amino acids: CASSLAGGDNTPYF. CDR3 sequence (DNA): TGTGCCAGCAGCCTAGCGGGAGGGGACAATACGCCGTATTTT.

This clonotype was detected many times. The chain has TRBV6-5 and TRBJ2-1; D not certain. Germline loops: CDR1 MNHEY, CDR2 SVGAGI. V lost 5 bases and J 6 bases, leaving 11 bases between the germline ends. CDR3 length: 13 residues. The CDR3 DNA follows: TGTGCCAGCAGTCCGGGTCAACTCAATGAGCAGTTCTTC. Protein product: CASSPGQLNEQFF.

This clonotype was detected a few times. The genes are TRBV6-5 and TRBJ1-6; D remains ambiguous. Looked up from germline, CDR1 is MNHEY and CDR2 is SVGAGI. V was pared by 1 base and J by 4 bases, with 14 bases between. The length of the CDR3 is 17 residues. The CDR3 coding sequence is TGTGCCAGCAGTTACTTTCACACGGGATTGTATAATTCACCCCTCCACTTT. It is translated as CASSYFHTGLYNSPLHF.

This clonotype was seen at least ten times. The V call is TRBV12-3 or TRBV12-4, the J call TRBJ2-7; 8 nucleotides align to TRBD2. CDR3 length equals 14 residues. The V gene end was trimmed by 6 bases and the J gene end by 3 bases; junction bases not matched to a gene: 7. The CDR3 sequence: CASSTGTRLYEQYF. The CDR3 DNA sequence: TGTGCCAGCAGCACCGGGACTAGACTCTACGAGCAGTACTTC.

The sample holds many counts of this clonotype. The chain links TRBV3-1 to TRBJ2-5; D remains unclear. The V gene lost 1 base and the J gene lost 2 bases, with 2 bases spanning the gap. CDR1 is LGHDT, CDR2 YNNKEL, per germline (reference sequence). This CDR3 has 12 amino acids. This chain's CDR3 is CASSQVQETQYF. The CDR3 DNA reads TGTGCCAGCAGCCAAGTTCAAGAGACCCAGTACTTC.

This chain joins TRBV5-4 and TRBJ2-1; 13 nucleotides match TRBD2. V was pared by 0 bases and J by 3 bases, with 18 bases of the junction left unmatched. CDR3 length: 22 amino acids. CDR1 and CDR2 (germline): SGHNT, YYREEE (reference sequence). For the CDR3, the DNA is TGTGCCAGCAGCTTGGCCCCCGGGACTAGCGGGACGCGGCTCTACTACTACAATGAGCAGTTCTTC. It is translated as CASSLAPGTSGTRLYYYNEQFF. The whole variable domain, remainder taken from reference TRBV5-4 and TRBJ2-1, is ETGVTQSPTHLIKTRGQQVTLRCSSQSGHNTVSWYQQALGQGPQFIFQYYREEENGRGNFPPRFSGLQFPNYSSELNVNALELDDSALYLCASSLAPGTSGTRLYYYNEQFFGPGTRLTVL.

The V and J genes are TRBV6-2 or TRBV6-3 and TRBJ2-1, with 8 bases matching TRBD2. Germline CDR1 reads MNHEY; CDR2 reads SVGEGT. This CDR3 is 16 amino acids long. With V trimmed by 0 bases and J by 3 bases, 4 bases remained unmatched. CDR3 DNA: TGTGCCAGCAGTTACTCGAACCTAGCGGGCTACAATGAGCAGTTCTTC. Protein sequence: CASSYSNLAGYNEQFF.

Comments on this clonotype: A clone one base away is much larger, so this may be a read error. V and J are TRBV20-1 and TRBJ2-1; D gene unclear. The CDR3 is made up of 12 amino acids. Trimming took off 2 bases at V and 13 bases at J, with 15 bases between the two ends. Germline CDR1 DFQATT, CDR2 SNEGSKA (reference sequence). As DNA, the CDR3 is TGCAGTGCTAGATACCTGGTGGAGACCCAGTTCTTC. It codes for CSARYLVETQFF.

The V and J genes are TRBV5-1 and TRBJ1-5; D perhaps matches TRBD1 (5 bases). The V end lost 3 bases, the J end lost 7 bases, and 14 bases lay between the germline ends. The germline gives CDR1 SGHRS, CDR2 YFSETQ. CDR3 length: 14 amino acids. CDR3 loop: CASSWGGGGQPQHF. As DNA, the CDR3 is TGCGCCAGCAGCTGGGGGGGAGGAGGACAGCCCCAGCATTTT.

CDR3 sequence (DNA): TGTGCCAGCAGTGGAGACAGGCAGGACCAGCCCCAGCATTTT. Protein product: CASSGDRQDQPQHF. The chain links TRBV25-1 to TRBJ1-5, with D possibly TRBD1 on 6 matching bases. Deletions cut 4 bases from V and 7 bases from J, with 14 bases between. This CDR3 contains 14 residues. The germline gives CDR1 MGHDK, CDR2 SYGVNS.

The V and J genes are TRBV5-6 and TRBJ2-6; D perhaps matches TRBD1 (6 bases). The V and J ends lost 4 bases and 2 bases respectively, with 13 bases between them. Germline V gene lookup returns CDR1 SGHDT and CDR2 YYEEEE. This CDR3 region has 16 residues. DNA for the CDR3: TGTGCCAGCAGCGTCCTAACAGGGACTGGGGCCAACGTCCTGACTTTC. Translation: CASSVLTGTGANVLTF.

CDR3 amino acids: CATGQTHGVPDTQYF. As DNA, the CDR3 is TGTGCCACCGGACAGACCCACGGGGTGCCAGATACGCAGTATTTT. V gene TRBV24-1 combines with J gene TRBJ2-3, with D possibly TRBD1 on 6 matching bases. CDR1 and CDR2 from the germline V gene are KGHDR and SFDVKD. Trimming cost V 9 bases and J 4 bases, with 19 bases left between them. The CDR3 totals 15 residues.

There are a few counts of this clonotype. This chain uses TRBV28 with TRBJ1-1; the match to TRBD1 covers 7 bases. The CDR3 runs 13 residues. Losses at the gene ends were 10 bases for V and 1 base for J; bases not matched to a gene: 6. The germline V gene has CDR1 MDHEN and CDR2 SYDVKM. CDR3 in DNA: TGTGCCATCGGGACAGAGGGGAACACTGAAGCTTTCTTT. Its translation: CAIGTEGNTEAFF.

The V call is TRBV15, the J call TRBJ1-4; D perhaps matches TRBD1 (6 bases). The CDR3 totals 14 residues. Per the germline V gene, CDR1 is LNHNV and CDR2 is YYDKDF (reference sequence). V was shortened by 4 bases and J by 8 bases, with 14 bases between the two germline ends. This CDR3 reads CATSNHREGEKLFF. Written as DNA, the CDR3 is TGTGCCACCAGCAACCACAGGGAGGGGGAAAAACTGTTTTTT.

The sample holds a few counts of this clonotype. The V call is TRBV5-1, the J call TRBJ2-2; 8 nucleotides match TRBD1. The J segment lost 6 bases and the V segment lost 2 bases, leaving 3 bases of the junction unmatched. The CDR3 has 14 amino acids. Germline values: CDR1 SGHRS, CDR2 YFSETQ. CDR3 coding DNA: TGCGCCAGCAGCTTAACAGGGGGTGCCGGGGAGCTGTTTTTT. As protein: CASSLTGGAGELFF. Based on the CDR3 plus reference TRBV5-1 and TRBJ2-2, the full variable domain is KAGVTQTPRYLIKTRGQQVTLSCSPISGHRSVSWYQQTPGQGLQFLFEYFSETQRNKGNFPGRFSGRQFSNSRSEMNVSTLELGDSALYLCASSLTGGAGELFFGEGSRLTVL.

The chain is built from TRBV24-1 and TRBJ2-3; TRBD2 agrees at 12 bases. This CDR3 is 16 amino acids long. V was pared by 4 bases and J by 9 bases, with 10 bases of the junction left unmatched. Germline CDR1 and CDR2: KGHDR and SFDVKD. The CDR3, as DNA: TGTGCCACCAGTGACCCCGGGACTAGCGGGTCAGGAACGCAGTATTTT. Amino acids: CATSDPGTSGSGTQYF.

With respect to this clonotype: The junction departs from the called germline gene at one end, perhaps through a read error. The rearrangement uses TRBV25-1 and TRBJ1-6, with D unclear. The length of the CDR3 is 14 residues. From germline, CDR1 is MGHDK and CDR2 SYGVNS. The CDR3 nucleotides read TGTACCAGCAGTGAATTTCACAATAATTCACCCCTCCACTTT. Residues: CTSSEFHNNSPLHF.

This clonotype was counted at least ten times. V usage is TRBV7-2 and J usage is TRBJ2-7, with 15 bases that match TRBD2. Germline V CDR1 and CDR2: SGHTA, FQGNSA. J lost 5 bases, V lost 1 base, and 0 bases had no gene match. The CDR3 length is 15 residues. CDR3 in amino acids: CASSLGTSGGDEQYF. The CDR3 DNA is TGTGCCAGCAGCTTAGGGACTAGCGGGGGGGACGAGCAGTACTTC.

The rearrangement uses TRBV11-2 and TRBJ2-7; 11 bases line up with TRBD1. From germline, CDR1 is SGHAT and CDR2 FQNNGV. This CDR3 comprises 14 residues. Unmatched junction bases numbered 4, after V lost 6 bases and J lost 3 bases. CDR3 residues: CASREGTGGYEQYF. CDR3 nucleotides: TGTGCCAGCAGGGAAGGGACAGGGGGCTACGAGCAGTACTTC.